The present TCR beta chain was sequenced within a study of T cells after yellow fever vaccination. General study points: Reappearance after the booster was seen for most primary-vaccination clones, at 95% to 97% CD4 and 85% to 90% CD8.

Germline values: CDR1 SQVTM, CDR2 ANQGSEA. The CDR3 length is 14 residues. V was clipped by 5 bases and J by 2 bases, with 14 bases between them. Comment on this clonotype: The antigen remains unidentified.

Using its own MiXCR run on the 5' RACE reads, TCRdb lists one record per CDR3 protein. The repertoire holds 350,000 or so distinct CDR3 sequences, with 7% to 10% as singletons. The sequence was obtained from a man aged 18 to 30 who received the YFV17D yellow fever vaccine. Specimen: PBMCs, collected 45 days after the first yellow fever vaccination. The chain is built from TRBV29-1 and TRBJ2-3; perhaps TRBD1 as D (5 bases). The CDR3 loop is CSVLDDRYTDTQYF. In DNA, the CDR3 is TGCAGCGTTCTTGACGACAGATACACAGATACGCAGTATTTT.